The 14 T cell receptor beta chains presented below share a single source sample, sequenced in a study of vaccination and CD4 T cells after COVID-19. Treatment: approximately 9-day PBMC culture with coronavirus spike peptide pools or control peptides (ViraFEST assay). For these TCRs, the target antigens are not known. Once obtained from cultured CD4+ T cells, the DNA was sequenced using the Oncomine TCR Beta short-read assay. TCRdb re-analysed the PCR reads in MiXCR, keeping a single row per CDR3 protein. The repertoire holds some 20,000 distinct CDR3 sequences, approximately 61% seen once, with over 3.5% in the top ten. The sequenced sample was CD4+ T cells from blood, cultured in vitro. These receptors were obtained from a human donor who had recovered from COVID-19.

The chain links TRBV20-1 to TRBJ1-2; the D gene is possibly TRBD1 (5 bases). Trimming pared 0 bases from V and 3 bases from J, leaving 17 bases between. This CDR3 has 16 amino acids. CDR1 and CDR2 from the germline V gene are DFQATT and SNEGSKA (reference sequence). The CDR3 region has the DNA TGCAGTGCTAGAGATCCCCAGGTAGGGGTGGACTATGGCTACACCTTC. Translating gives CSARDPQVGVDYGYTF.

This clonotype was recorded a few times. The CDR3 here is CSAERIGGYTDTQYF. DNA for the CDR3: TGCAGTGCGGAAAGGATCGGGGGGTACACAGATACGCAGTATTTT. The rearrangement joins TRBV20-1 to TRBJ2-3; 7 bases agree with TRBD2. Trimming removed 6 bases from V and 2 bases from J; junction bases left unmatched: 11. The CDR3 is 15 residues long. Germline CDR1 and CDR2: DFQATT and SNEGSKA (reference sequence).

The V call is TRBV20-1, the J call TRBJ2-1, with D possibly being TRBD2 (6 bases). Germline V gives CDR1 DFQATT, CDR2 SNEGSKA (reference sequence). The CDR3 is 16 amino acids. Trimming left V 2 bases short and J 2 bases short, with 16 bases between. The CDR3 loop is CSARKEELAAYNEQFF. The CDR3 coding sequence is TGCAGTGCTAGAAAGGAGGAGTTAGCGGCCTACAATGAGCAGTTCTTC.

The CDR3 protein is CASSSEVAYEQYF. DNA for the CDR3: TGTGCCAGCAGCTCCGAGGTAGCGTACGAGCAGTACTTC. The chain carries TRBV7-2 and TRBJ2-7; a weak D match, TRBD2 (5 bases). The germline CDR1 and CDR2 sequences are SGHTA and FQGNSA. The CDR3 contains 13 residues. V lost 4 bases to trimming and J lost 4 bases, with 11 bases between them.

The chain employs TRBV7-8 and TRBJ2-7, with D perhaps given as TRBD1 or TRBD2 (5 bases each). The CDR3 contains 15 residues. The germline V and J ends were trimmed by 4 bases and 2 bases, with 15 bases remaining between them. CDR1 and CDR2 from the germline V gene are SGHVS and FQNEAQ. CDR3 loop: CASSWGRARAYEQYF. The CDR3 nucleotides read TGTGCCAGCAGCTGGGGACGGGCAAGGGCCTACGAGCAGTACTTC.

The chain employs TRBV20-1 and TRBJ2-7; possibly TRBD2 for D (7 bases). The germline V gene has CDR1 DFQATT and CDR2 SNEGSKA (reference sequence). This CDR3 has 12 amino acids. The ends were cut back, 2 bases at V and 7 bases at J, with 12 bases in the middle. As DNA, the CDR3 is TGCAGTGCTAGACGGGGGGCGCGGGAGCAGTACTTC. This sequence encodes CSARRGAREQYF.

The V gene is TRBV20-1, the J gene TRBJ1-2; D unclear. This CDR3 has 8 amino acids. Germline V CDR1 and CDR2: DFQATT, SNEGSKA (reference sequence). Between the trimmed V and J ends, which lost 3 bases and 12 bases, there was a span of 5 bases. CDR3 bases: TGCAGTGCTAGGCCCGACACCTTC. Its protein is CSARPDTF.

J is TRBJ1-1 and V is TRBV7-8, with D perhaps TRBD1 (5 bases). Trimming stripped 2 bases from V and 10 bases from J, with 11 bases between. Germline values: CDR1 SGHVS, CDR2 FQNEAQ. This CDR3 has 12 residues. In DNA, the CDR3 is TGTGCCAGCAGCTTACAGGGAGGGCGAGCTTTCTTT. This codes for CASSLQGGRAFF.

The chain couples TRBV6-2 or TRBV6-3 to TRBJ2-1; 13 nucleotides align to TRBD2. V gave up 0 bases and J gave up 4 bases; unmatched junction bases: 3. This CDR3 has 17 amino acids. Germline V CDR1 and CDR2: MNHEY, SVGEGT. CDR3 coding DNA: TGTGCCAGCAGTTACTCGGGGACTAGCGGGATATACAATGAGCAGTTCTTC. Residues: CASSYSGTSGIYNEQFF.

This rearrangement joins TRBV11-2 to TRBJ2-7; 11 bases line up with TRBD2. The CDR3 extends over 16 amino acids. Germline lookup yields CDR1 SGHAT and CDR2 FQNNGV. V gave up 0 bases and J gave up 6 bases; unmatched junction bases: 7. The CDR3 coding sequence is TGTGCCAGCAGCTTAGAGATAGCGGGAGGGAGGGGCGAGCAGTACTTC. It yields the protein CASSLEIAGGRGEQYF.

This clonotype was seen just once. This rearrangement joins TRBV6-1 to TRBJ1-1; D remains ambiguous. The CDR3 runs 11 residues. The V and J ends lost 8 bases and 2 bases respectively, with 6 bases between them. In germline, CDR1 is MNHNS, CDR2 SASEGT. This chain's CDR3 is CASVRNTEAFF. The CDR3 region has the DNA TGTGCCAGCGTTCGAAACACTGAAGCTTTCTTT.

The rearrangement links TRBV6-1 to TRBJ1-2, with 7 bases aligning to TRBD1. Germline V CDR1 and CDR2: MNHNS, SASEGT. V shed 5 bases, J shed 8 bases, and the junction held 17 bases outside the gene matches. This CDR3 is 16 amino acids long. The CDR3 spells CASSPGFETGPSGYTF. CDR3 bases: TGTGCCAGCAGTCCTGGGTTTGAGACAGGGCCCTCCGGCTACACCTTC.

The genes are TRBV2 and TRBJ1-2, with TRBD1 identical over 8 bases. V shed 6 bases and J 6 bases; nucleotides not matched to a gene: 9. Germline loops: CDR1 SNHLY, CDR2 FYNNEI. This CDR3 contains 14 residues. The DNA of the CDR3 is TGTGCCAGCAGGAGGAGACAGGGGTGGCATGGCTACACCTTC. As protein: CASRRRQGWHGYTF.

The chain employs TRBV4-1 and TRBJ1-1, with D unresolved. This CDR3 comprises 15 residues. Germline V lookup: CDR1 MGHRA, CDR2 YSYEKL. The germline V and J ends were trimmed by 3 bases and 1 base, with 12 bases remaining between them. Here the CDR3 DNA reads TGCGCCAGCAGCCAGACCGGCGGGGAGAACACTGAAGCTTTCTTT. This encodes CASSQTGGENTEAFF.